This T cell receptor beta chain was retrieved from a study of T cell responses to AZD1222 COVID-19 vaccine. The table came from immunoSEQ multiplex PCR; TCRdb's copy has only in-frame clones and leaves some out. The sample includes approximately 140,000 clones, around 90% seen only once; the top ten take under 4%. The sample holds one count of this clone. This CDR3 is built from 17 residues. V was clipped by 3 bases and J by 1 base; unmatched bases: 7. The germline CDR1 and CDR2 sequences are SEHNR and FQNEAQ (reference sequence). The sample here was peripheral blood, taken 28 days after the second AZD1222 dose. V usage is TRBV7-9 and J usage is TRBJ2-2, with 8 bases identical to TRBD1. This TCR came from an adult who received the AZD1222 COVID-19 vaccine. CDR3 DNA sequence: TGTGCCAGCAGCTTTTCCTTGGACAGGGTGAACACCGGGGAGCTGTTTTTT. Encoded protein: CASSFSLDRVNTGELFF.